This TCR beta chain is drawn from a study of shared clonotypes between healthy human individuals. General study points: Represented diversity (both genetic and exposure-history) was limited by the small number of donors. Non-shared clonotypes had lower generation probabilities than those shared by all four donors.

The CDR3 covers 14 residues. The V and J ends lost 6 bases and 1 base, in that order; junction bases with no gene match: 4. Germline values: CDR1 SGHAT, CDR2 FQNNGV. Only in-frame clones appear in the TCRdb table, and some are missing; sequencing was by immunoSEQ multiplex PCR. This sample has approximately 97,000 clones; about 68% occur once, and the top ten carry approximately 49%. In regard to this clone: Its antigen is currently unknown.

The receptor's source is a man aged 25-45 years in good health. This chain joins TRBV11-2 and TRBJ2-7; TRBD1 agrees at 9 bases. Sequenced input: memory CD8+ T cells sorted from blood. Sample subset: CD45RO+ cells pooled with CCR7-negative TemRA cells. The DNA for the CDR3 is TGTGCCAGCAGTCCGGGACAGGGTTCCTACGAGCAGTACTTC. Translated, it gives CASSPGQGSYEQYF.